This T cell receptor (beta chain) was obtained from a study of shared clonotypes between healthy human individuals (dated by TCRdb to about 2020). Context from the whole study: Two women and three men aged 18 to 49 years were included in the cohort. For each donor, three plates each were used for CD4 naive and CD4 memory, two plates were used for CD8 naive, and one plate was used for CD8 memory. To estimate repertoire size and how much clonotypes are shared between individuals, the study performed deep sequencing of blood TCR repertoires from a few healthy adults. Libraries were prepared and TCR repertoires were sequenced by different laboratories using diverse techniques, in order to increase sequencing depth and limit assay-specific biases. Per donor, leukapheresis produced somewhere between about 0.94 and 9 billion PBMCs.

Notes on this clone: Its antigen is still unknown. Within one base of it there is no much larger clone, and no base qualities were kept.

Donors were healthy HIV-negative adults with no recently reported acute infections or vaccinations. Only Caucasian adults living in Nashville, Tennessee, USA were represented among the donors. Magnetic negative selection was used to enrich CD4+ T cells, after which naive cells were positively selected on CD45RA and the negative fraction became the memory subset. Blood was obtained by leukapheresis, after which PBMCs were separated by Ficoll-Histopaque density gradient centrifugation and cryopreserved in liquid nitrogen vapor phase. Analytical flow cytometry was used to check the purity and quantity of each magnetically sorted T cell population. Each sorted fraction had its genomic DNA isolated and then quantified by UV absorbance on a Nanodrop 2000c. The investigation overall reported the following: Estimated clonotype richness was generally larger for naive than for memory subsets. When a few donors were compared, the shared fraction of clonotypes was 5% to 6.5% for naive CD4, less than 4% for naive CD8, 2.3% for memory CD4, and less than 0.45% for memory CD8. Based on pairwise subsampling, the degree of clonotype sharing among donors was expected to be affected by sequencing depth. Higher generation probabilities were observed for clonotypes shared by all four sorted-subset donors than for non-shared clonotypes. Incomplete sequencing was indicated by rarefaction of sorted-subset datasets, despite the large sequencing depth. Because the study included only a small number of donors, the genetic and exposure-history diversity represented was limited. Sampling was restricted to blood, and TCR repertoires in tissues likely differ from the TCR repertoires found in blood.

TCR CDR3 regions were amplified from genomic DNA by multiplex PCR using the deep immunoSEQ assay. For each cell subset, the extracted genomic DNA was distributed evenly across all wells of several immunoSEQ 96-well plates, and each plate served as one replicate. Each replicate PCR for sorted subsets received around 0.2 ug genomic DNA, equal to roughly 33,000 T cell genomes. Purified libraries were measured with a Qubit 3.0 fluorometer, size-checked on a Bioanalyzer 2100, and measured again with the KAPA Library Quantification kit. Every immunoSEQ 96-well plate was sequenced on a separate single-read 150-cycle Illumina NextSeq 550 flow cell. Regarding the original processing steps: The immunoSEQ output contained only junctional sequences without quality scores, so filtering could not match that applied to full-length reads. Sequences were annotated with PyIR, a Python wrapper for IgBLAST v1.9, using IMGT germline references to assign V/J genes and CDR3. Reads were removed for weak V/J assignments (E-value above 1e-6), missing CDR3, stop codons, out-of-frame junctions, or ambiguous translated residues. V3J clonotypes were defined as sequences sharing the same inferred V gene, J gene, and CDR3 amino acid sequence. To compute the percentage overlap between repertoires, the number of shared unique clonotypes was divided by the size of the smaller repertoire. Three approaches were used to assess repertoire richness: RTK rarefaction, the Chao1 estimator, and Recon v2.1 estimates of unobserved clonotypes. Generation probabilities for all TCRbeta clonotypes obtained by the gDNA method from several donors were computed using OLGA. The table was pulled from immuneACCESS by TCRdb, which kept in-frame rearrangements only. Such tables lose some clones; where checked, under half of the loss comes from unresolved V genes, and the rest has no known cause. Clone size and the V and J calls come from that table; the DNA yielded D and trimming. This sample lists 650,000 to 750,000 clones; roughly 78% were detected once. The ten largest clones add up to under 2% of the sample.

V loses 1 base, J loses 8 bases, and the germline ends lie 14 bases apart. The CDR3 numbers 14 residues from cysteine through phenylalanine. Only CDR3 DNA remains: 42 bases, in frame from the first base. From a lookup of the germline V gene, CDR1 and CDR2 are SNHLY and FYNNEI. The source material was memory CD4+ T cells sorted from blood. Reading the label with the study, this specimen's cell subset or site is: CD45RA-negative fraction. The receptor's source is a woman between 25 and 40 years old in good health. The sequence links TRBV2 to TRBJ1-2; no D gene is confidently identified. This receptor has the CDR3 CASSEEGSQEGYTF. The DNA sequence is as follows: TGTGCCAGCAGTGAAGAAGGCAGTCAAGAGGGCTACACCTTC.